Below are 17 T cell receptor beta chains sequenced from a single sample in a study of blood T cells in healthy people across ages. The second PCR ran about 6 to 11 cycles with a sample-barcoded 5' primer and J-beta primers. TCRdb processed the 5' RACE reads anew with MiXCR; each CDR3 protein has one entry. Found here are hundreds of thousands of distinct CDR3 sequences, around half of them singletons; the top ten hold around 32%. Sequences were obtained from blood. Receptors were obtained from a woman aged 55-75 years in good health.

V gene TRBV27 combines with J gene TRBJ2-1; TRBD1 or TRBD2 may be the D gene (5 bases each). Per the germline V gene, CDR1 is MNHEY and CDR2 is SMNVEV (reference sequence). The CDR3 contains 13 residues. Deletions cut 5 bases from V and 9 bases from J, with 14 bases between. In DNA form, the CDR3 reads TGTGCCAGCAGTGTAGGACTTGGGGGTGAGCAGTTCTTC. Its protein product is CASSVGLGGEQFF.

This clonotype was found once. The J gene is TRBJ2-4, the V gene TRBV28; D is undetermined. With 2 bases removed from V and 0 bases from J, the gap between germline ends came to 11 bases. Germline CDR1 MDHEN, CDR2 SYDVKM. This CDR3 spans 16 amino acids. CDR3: CASSLNVVLAKNIQYF. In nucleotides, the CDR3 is TGTGCCAGCAGTTTAAATGTAGTTCTAGCCAAAAACATTCAGTACTTC.

The DNA of the CDR3 is TGCAGTGTCACGGGGGGCATCGATACGCAGTATTTT. Its translation: CSVTGGIDTQYF. The genes are TRBV20-1 and TRBJ2-3; possible D gene TRBD2, 7 bases. The germline CDR1 and CDR2 sequences are DFQATT and SNEGSKA (reference sequence). Between the trimmed V and J ends, which lost 7 bases and 6 bases, there was a span of 14 bases. The CDR3 has 12 residues.

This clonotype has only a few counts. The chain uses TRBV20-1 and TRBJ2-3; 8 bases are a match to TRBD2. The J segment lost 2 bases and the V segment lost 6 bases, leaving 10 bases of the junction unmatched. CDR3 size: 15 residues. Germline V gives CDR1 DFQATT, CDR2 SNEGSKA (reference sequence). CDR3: CSAGGAGAHTDTQYF. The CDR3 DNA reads TGCAGTGCGGGGGGAGCGGGAGCCCACACAGATACGCAGTATTTT.

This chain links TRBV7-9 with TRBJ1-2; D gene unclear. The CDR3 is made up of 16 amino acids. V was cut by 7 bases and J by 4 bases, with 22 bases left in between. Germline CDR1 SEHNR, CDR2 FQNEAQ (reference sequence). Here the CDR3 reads CASTSNPIYDLYGYTF. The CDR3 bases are TGTGCCAGCACCTCAAACCCCATCTACGACCTCTATGGCTACACCTTC.

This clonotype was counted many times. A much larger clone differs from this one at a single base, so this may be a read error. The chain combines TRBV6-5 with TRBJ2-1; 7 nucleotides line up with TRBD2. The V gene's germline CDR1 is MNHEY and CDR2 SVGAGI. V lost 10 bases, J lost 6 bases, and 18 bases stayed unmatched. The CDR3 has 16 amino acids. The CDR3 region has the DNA TGTGCCACCAAACGGGGAGGGGAAAGGGTGGGCAATGAGCAGTTCTTC. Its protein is CATKRGGERVGNEQFF.

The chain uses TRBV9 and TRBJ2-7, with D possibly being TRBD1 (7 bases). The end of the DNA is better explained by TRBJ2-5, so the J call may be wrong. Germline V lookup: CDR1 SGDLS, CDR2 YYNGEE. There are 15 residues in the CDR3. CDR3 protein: CASSPQGGIGETQYF. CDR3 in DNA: TGTGCCAGCAGCCCCCAGGGGGGAATTGGAGAGACCCAGTACTTC.

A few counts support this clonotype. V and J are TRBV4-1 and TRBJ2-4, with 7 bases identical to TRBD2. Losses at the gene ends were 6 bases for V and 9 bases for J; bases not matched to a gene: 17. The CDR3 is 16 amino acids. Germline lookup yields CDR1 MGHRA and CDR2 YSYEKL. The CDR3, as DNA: TGCGCCAGCAGTCCCAAGACTAAGCGGGACCTGAGCATTCAGTACTTC. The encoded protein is CASSPKTKRDLSIQYF.

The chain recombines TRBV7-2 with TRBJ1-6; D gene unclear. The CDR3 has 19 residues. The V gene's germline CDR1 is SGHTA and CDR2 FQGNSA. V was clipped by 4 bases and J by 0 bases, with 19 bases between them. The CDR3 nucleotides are TGTGCCAGCAGCTACCTGGTAATCCAGATAAGCTCCTATAATTCACCCCTCCACTTT. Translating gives CASSYLVIQISSYNSPLHF. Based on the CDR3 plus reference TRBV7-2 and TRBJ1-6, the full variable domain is GAGVSQSPSNKVTEKGKDVELRCDPISGHTALYWYRQSLGQGLEFLIYFQGNSAPDKSGLPSDRFSAERTGGSVSTLTIQRTQQEDSAVYLCASSYLVIQISSYNSPLHFGNGTRLTVT.

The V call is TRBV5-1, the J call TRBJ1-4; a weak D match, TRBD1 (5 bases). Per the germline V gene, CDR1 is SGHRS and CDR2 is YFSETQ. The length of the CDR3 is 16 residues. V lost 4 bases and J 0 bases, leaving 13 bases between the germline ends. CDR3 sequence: CASSPGDGPTNEKLFF. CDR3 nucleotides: TGCGCCAGCAGCCCCGGGGACGGCCCAACTAATGAAAAACTGTTTTTT.

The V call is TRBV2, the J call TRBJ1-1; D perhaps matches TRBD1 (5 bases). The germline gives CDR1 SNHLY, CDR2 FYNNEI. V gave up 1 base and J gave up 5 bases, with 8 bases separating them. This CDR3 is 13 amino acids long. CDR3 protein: CASSEDRITEAFF. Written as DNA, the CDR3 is TGTGCCAGCAGTGAAGACAGGATAACTGAAGCTTTCTTT.

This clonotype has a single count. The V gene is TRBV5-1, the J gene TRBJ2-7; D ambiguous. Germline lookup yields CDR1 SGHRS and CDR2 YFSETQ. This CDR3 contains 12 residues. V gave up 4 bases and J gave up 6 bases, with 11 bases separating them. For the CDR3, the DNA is TGCGCCAGCAGCCACCTCAAGGGCGAGCAGTACTTC. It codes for CASSHLKGEQYF.

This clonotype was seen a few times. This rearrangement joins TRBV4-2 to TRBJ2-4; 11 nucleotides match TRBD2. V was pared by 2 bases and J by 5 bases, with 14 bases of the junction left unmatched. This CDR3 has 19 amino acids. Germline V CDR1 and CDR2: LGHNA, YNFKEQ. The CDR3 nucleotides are TGTGCCAGCAGCCAAAATCTCTTAACTAGCGGGAGTATTGAAAACATTCAGTACTTC. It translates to CASSQNLLTSGSIENIQYF.

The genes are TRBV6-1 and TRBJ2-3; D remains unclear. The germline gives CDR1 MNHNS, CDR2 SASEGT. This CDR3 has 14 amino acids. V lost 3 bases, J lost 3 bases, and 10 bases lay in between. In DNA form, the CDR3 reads TGTGCCAGCAGTGAGACTGGTAAGACAGATACGCAGTATTTT. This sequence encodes CASSETGKTDTQYF.

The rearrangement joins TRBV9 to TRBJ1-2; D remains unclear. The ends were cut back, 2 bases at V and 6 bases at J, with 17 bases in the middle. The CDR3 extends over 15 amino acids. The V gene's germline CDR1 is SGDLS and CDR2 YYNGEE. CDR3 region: CASSVGNGYWDGYTF. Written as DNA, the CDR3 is TGTGCCAGCAGCGTTGGAAACGGCTATTGGGATGGCTACACCTTC.

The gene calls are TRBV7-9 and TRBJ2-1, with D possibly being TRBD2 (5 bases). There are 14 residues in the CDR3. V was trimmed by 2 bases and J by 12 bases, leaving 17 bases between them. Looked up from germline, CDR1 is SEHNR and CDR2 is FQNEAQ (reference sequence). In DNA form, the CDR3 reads TGTGCCAGCAGCTTATACGCCGAGCCCCGGGGGCAGTTCTTC. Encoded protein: CASSLYAEPRGQFF. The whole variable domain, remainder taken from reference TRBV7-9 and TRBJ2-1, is DTGVSQNPRHKITKRGQNVTFRCDPISEHNRLYWYRQTLGQGPEFLTYFQNEAQLEKSRLLSDRFSAERPKGSFSTLEIQRTEQGDSAMYLCASSLYAEPRGQFFGPGTRLTVL.

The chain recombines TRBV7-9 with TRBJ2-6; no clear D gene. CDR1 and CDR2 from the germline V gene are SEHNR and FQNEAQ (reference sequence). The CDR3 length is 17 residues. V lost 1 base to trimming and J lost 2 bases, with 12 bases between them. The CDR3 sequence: CASSLVKGSTGANVLTF. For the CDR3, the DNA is TGTGCCAGCAGCTTAGTGAAAGGATCCACTGGGGCCAACGTCCTGACTTTC.